The clone carrying this T cell receptor (beta chain) was recorded many times. TCRdb analysed the 5' RACE reads with MiXCR anew, one entry per CDR3 protein. This sample has roughly 66,000 distinct CDR3 sequences, with roughly 10% found just once. The data belong to a study of early T cells in non-severe SARS-CoV-2 infection. Looking at the study overall: The chains were unpaired, and the sequenced material was bulk RNA from unsorted whole blood.

The CDR3 extends over 15 amino acids. The ends were cut back, 2 bases at V and 0 bases at J, with 8 bases in the middle. Germline V gene sequence: CDR1 ENHRY, CDR2 SYGVKD. What was sequenced was whole blood. This receptor was taken from an adult who was a healthcare worker with PCR-confirmed SARS-CoV-2 infection or an uninfected control (not recorded which). J is TRBJ1-3 and V is TRBV10-3, with a tentative D call TRBD1 (5 bases). CDR3 bases: TGTGCCATCAGTGAGGACAGCTTCTCTGGAAACACCATATATTTT. Protein sequence: CAISEDSFSGNTIYF.